This entry concerns a single T cell receptor beta chain. The sample originates from a study of blood T cell repertoires in COVID-19. Whole-study context: PBMCs, B-cell-depleted T cells, or T cells were the source of the cDNA or gDNA that made up the material.

CDR3 size: 18 residues. Trimming took 3 bases from V and 1 from J; bases not matched to a gene: 9. Looked up from germline, CDR1 is LGHDT and CDR2 is YNNKEL (reference sequence). Authors' analysis steps: Researchers report that nucleated cell counts were estimated from reference gene primer amplification. Measured with immunoSEQ multiplex PCR; TCRdb has only the in-frame clones, and not every one. V and J calls and clone size come straight from that table; D and trimming were deduced from the DNA. The profile shows about 110,000 clones, around 80% of them singletons. Seattle patients were enrolled while actively infected and followed longitudinally.

The sequence was obtained from a man older than 75 with COVID-19, enrolled during active disease. This chain joins TRBV3-1 (or the pseudogene TRBV3-2) and TRBJ1-2, with 12 nucleotides matching TRBD1. Sample: peripheral blood. CDR3 sequence (DNA): TGTGCCAGCAGCCACACCCGGGACAGGGGGCTGGATAACTATGGCTACACCTTC. It codes for CASSHTRDRGLDNYGYTF.